The rows below give T cell receptor beta chains drawn from one sample of a study of early T cells in non-severe SARS-CoV-2 infection. TCRdb independently ran MiXCR on the 5' RACE reads; one entry per CDR3 protein. The table lists about 23,000 distinct CDR3 sequences, around 5% of them singletons. The sequencing sample was made of whole blood. These receptors were taken from an adult who was a healthcare worker with PCR-confirmed SARS-CoV-2 infection or an uninfected control (not recorded which). Each CDR3 is given with its conserved first and last residue. D genes are given only for firm matches. Some rows have no size entry. The others give once, few or many, or a class for an expanded clone.

v_call: TRBV7-2
d_call: NA
cdr3_length: 12
j_call: TRBJ2-1
clone_size: many
cdr3_nt: TGTGCCAGCAGTCCCCAGAGCAATGAGCAGTTCTTC
cdr3_aa: CASSPQSNEQFF

v_call: TRBV7-2
d_call: TRBD2
cdr3_length: 14
j_call: TRBJ2-7
clone_size: many
cdr3_nt: TGTGCCAGCAGCCCGAGCGGGAGGAACTACGAGCAGTACTTC
cdr3_aa: CASSPSGRNYEQYF

v_call: TRBV30
d_call: TRBD2
cdr3_length: 15
j_call: TRBJ2-4
clone_size: many
cdr3_nt: TGTGCCTGGAGTGGGACTAGCGGGTCCAAAAACATTCAGTACTTC
cdr3_aa: CAWSGTSGSKNIQYF

v_call: TRBV4-2
d_call: NA
cdr3_length: 14
j_call: TRBJ1-3
clone_size: many
cdr3_nt: TGTGCCAGCAGCCAAGATACAGGGATAAGCACCATATATTTT
cdr3_aa: CASSQDTGISTIYF

v_call: TRBV20-1
d_call: NA
cdr3_length: 16
j_call: TRBJ2-2
clone_size: many
cdr3_nt: TGCAGTGCTCCGAGGGGTGCGGGAACCAACACCGGGGAGCTGTTTTTT
cdr3_aa: CSAPRGAGTNTGELFF

v_call: TRBV6-6
d_call: NA
cdr3_length: 15
j_call: TRBJ1-4
clone_size: medium-sized
cdr3_nt: TGTGCCAGCAGTTACCCCCTTGTTGGTAATGAAAAACTGTTTTTT
cdr3_aa: CASSYPLVGNEKLFF

v_call: TRBV29-1
d_call: TRBD1
cdr3_length: 12
j_call: TRBJ1-2
clone_size: few
cdr3_nt: TGCAGCGTGGGGGGACAGGGAATAGGCTACACCTTC
cdr3_aa: CSVGGQGIGYTF

v_call: TRBV16
d_call: TRBD1
cdr3_length: 13
j_call: TRBJ1-5
clone_size: many
cdr3_nt: TGTGCCAGCAGCGTTGGGACAGATCAGCCCCAGCATTTT
cdr3_aa: CASSVGTDQPQHF

v_call: TRBV12-3/TRBV12-4
d_call: NA
cdr3_length: 14
j_call: TRBJ2-2
clone_size: few
cdr3_nt: TGTGCCAGCAGTTTAGGGCTAGGACCCGGGGAGCTGTTTTTT
cdr3_aa: CASSLGLGPGELFF

v_call: TRBV27
d_call: TRBD1
cdr3_length: 15
j_call: TRBJ1-5
clone_size: many
cdr3_nt: TGTGCCAGCAGTTCGTTACAGGGGAACAATCAGCCCCAGCATTTT
cdr3_aa: CASSSLQGNNQPQHF

v_call: TRBV5-5
d_call: TRBD2
cdr3_length: 16
j_call: TRBJ2-2
clone_size: many
cdr3_nt: TGTGCCAGCAGGAAGCCCCATAGCGGGGTCACCGGGGAGCTGTTTTTT
cdr3_aa: CASRKPHSGVTGELFF

v_call: TRBV15
d_call: NA
cdr3_length: 15
j_call: TRBJ2-3
clone_size: many
cdr3_nt: TGTGCCACCAGCGTGGGGGGGCGCATCACAGATACGCAGTATTTT
cdr3_aa: CATSVGGRITDTQYF

v_call: TRBV15
d_call: NA
cdr3_length: 13
j_call: TRBJ1-1
clone_size: many
cdr3_nt: TGTGCCACCAGCTTCGTCGGGGGAACTGAAGCTTTCTTT
cdr3_aa: CATSFVGGTEAFF

v_call: TRBV20-1
d_call: TRBD2
cdr3_length: 16
j_call: TRBJ2-7
clone_size: many
cdr3_nt: TGCAGTGCTAGAGAGAAGCTAGCGGGAGGGGGCTACGAGCAGTACTTC
cdr3_aa: CSAREKLAGGGYEQYF

v_call: TRBV19
d_call: NA
cdr3_length: 15
j_call: TRBJ2-1
clone_size: many
cdr3_nt: TGTGCCAGTAGTATATTCGGGAGCTCCTACAATGAGCAGTTCTTC
cdr3_aa: CASSIFGSSYNEQFF

v_call: TRBV14
d_call: NA
cdr3_length: 16
j_call: TRBJ2-3
clone_size: few
cdr3_nt: TGTGCCAGCAGCCAAGATCCCGGGTTACGAACAGATACGCAGTATTTT
cdr3_aa: CASSQDPGLRTDTQYF

v_call: TRBV7-9
d_call: NA
cdr3_length: 16
j_call: TRBJ2-2
clone_size: NA
cdr3_nt: TGTGCCAGCAGCTACTTAAGTGGGACGAACACCGGGGAGCTGTTTTTT
cdr3_aa: CASSYLSGTNTGELFF

v_call: TRBV18
d_call: TRBD1
cdr3_length: 15
j_call: TRBJ2-2
clone_size: many
cdr3_nt: TGTGCCAGCTCGCCGGGACAGGGATACACCGGGGAGCTGTTTTTT
cdr3_aa: CASSPGQGYTGELFF

v_call: TRBV7-9
d_call: TRBD2
cdr3_length: 21
j_call: TRBJ2-1
clone_size: many
cdr3_nt: TGTGCCAGCAGCTTAGTGGGGCTGGGACTAGCGGGAAGAGGATCCTACAATGAGCAGTTCTTC
cdr3_aa: CASSLVGLGLAGRGSYNEQFF

v_call: TRBV7-9
d_call: TRBD1
cdr3_length: 17
j_call: TRBJ1-2
clone_size: medium-sized
cdr3_nt: TGTGCCAGCAGTCAAATACGGTCACAGGGGCGCAACTATGGCTACACCTTC
cdr3_aa: CASSQIRSQGRNYGYTF

v_call: TRBV20-1
d_call: NA
cdr3_length: 10
j_call: TRBJ2-5
clone_size: few
cdr3_nt: TGCAGTGCTAGAAGAGAGACCCAGTACTTC
cdr3_aa: CSARRETQYF

v_call: TRBV5-4
d_call: TRBD1
cdr3_length: 16
j_call: TRBJ2-5
clone_size: few
cdr3_nt: TGTGCCAGCAGCTTAGGGACAGGGGGCCTCCAAGAGACCCAGTACTTC
cdr3_aa: CASSLGTGGLQETQYF

v_call: TRBV6-2/TRBV6-3
d_call: TRBD1
cdr3_length: 16
j_call: TRBJ2-3
clone_size: many
cdr3_nt: TGTGCCAGCAGTAAATATGGTCCAGGGGGAGCCGATACGCAGTATTTT
cdr3_aa: CASSKYGPGGADTQYF

v_call: TRBV7-2
d_call: NA
cdr3_length: 14
j_call: TRBJ2-5
clone_size: few
cdr3_nt: TGTGCCAGCAGCCCCGCGTCGTCAAGGGAGACCCAGTACTTC
cdr3_aa: CASSPASSRETQYF

v_call: TRBV6-4
d_call: TRBD1
cdr3_length: 18
j_call: TRBJ2-1
clone_size: many
cdr3_nt: TGTGCCAGCAGTGACGGTCGGGACAGCTCCACTGGAGTCGATGAGCAGTTCTTC
cdr3_aa: CASSDGRDSSTGVDEQFF

v_call: TRBV6-6
d_call: TRBD1
cdr3_length: 15
j_call: TRBJ2-1
clone_size: many
cdr3_nt: TGTGCCAGCAGTATAATTGGTGCCAGGGGGTCCGAGCAGTTCTTC
cdr3_aa: CASSIIGARGSEQFF

v_call: TRBV7-8
d_call: NA
cdr3_length: 14
j_call: TRBJ2-3
clone_size: many
cdr3_nt: TGTGCCAGCAGCTCGCGGACTCACACAGATACGCAGTATTTT
cdr3_aa: CASSSRTHTDTQYF

v_call: TRBV2
d_call: NA
cdr3_length: 13
j_call: TRBJ2-3
clone_size: many
cdr3_nt: TGTGCCAGCGTGGAGGGGAGTCGGCCGACGCAGTATTTT
cdr3_aa: CASVEGSRPTQYF

v_call: TRBV7-6
d_call: TRBD2
cdr3_length: 14
j_call: TRBJ2-1
clone_size: medium-sized
cdr3_nt: TGTGCCAGCAGCTTAGTTGAGCGGGAGGATGAGCAGTTCTTC
cdr3_aa: CASSLVEREDEQFF

v_call: TRBV20-1
d_call: NA
cdr3_length: 15
j_call: TRBJ2-3
clone_size: many
cdr3_nt: TGCAGTGCTAGGCCTCTGGTCCGAGACACAGATACGCAGTATTTT
cdr3_aa: CSARPLVRDTDTQYF

v_call: TRBV6-1
d_call: TRBD1
cdr3_length: 16
j_call: TRBJ2-1
clone_size: many
cdr3_nt: TGTGCCAGCAGCAACTTACCGGGACAGGGGGACAATGAGCAGTTCTTC
cdr3_aa: CASSNLPGQGDNEQFF

v_call: TRBV12-3/TRBV12-4
d_call: NA
cdr3_length: 14
j_call: TRBJ1-1
clone_size: many
cdr3_nt: TGTGCCAGCAGTTTATTGCTAGGTCGGGCGGAAGTTTTCTTT
cdr3_aa: CASSLLLGRAEVFF

v_call: TRBV27
d_call: NA
cdr3_length: 14
j_call: TRBJ1-1
clone_size: NA
cdr3_nt: TGTGCCAGCAGTTTATCTCAGGGGACCACTGAAGCTTTCTTT
cdr3_aa: CASSLSQGTTEAFF

v_call: TRBV20-1
d_call: TRBD2
cdr3_length: 16
j_call: TRBJ2-1
clone_size: many
cdr3_nt: TGCAGTGCTAGAGATGCGGCGGGAGTTTCCTACAATGAGCAGTTCTTC
cdr3_aa: CSARDAAGVSYNEQFF

v_call: TRBV7-9
d_call: NA
cdr3_length: 16
j_call: TRBJ1-2
clone_size: many
cdr3_nt: TGTGCCAGCAGCTTAGGAGACCGACAACGGGACTATGGCTACACCTTC
cdr3_aa: CASSLGDRQRDYGYTF

v_call: TRBV6-5
d_call: TRBD1
cdr3_length: 15
j_call: TRBJ2-5
clone_size: many
cdr3_nt: TGTGCCAGCAGTTTCCGGGACAGGGGTTTGGAGACCCAGTACTTC
cdr3_aa: CASSFRDRGLETQYF

v_call: TRBV11-3
d_call: TRBD2
cdr3_length: 16
j_call: TRBJ2-1
clone_size: NA
cdr3_nt: TGTGCCAGCAGCTTAAATGCGGGGGGCAGGGGCAATGAGCAGTTCTTC
cdr3_aa: CASSLNAGGRGNEQFF

v_call: TRBV24-1
d_call: NA
cdr3_length: 14
j_call: TRBJ2-2
clone_size: many
cdr3_nt: TGTGCCACCAGTCGGGCAGGTGACACCGGGGAGCTGTTTTTT
cdr3_aa: CATSRAGDTGELFF

v_call: TRBV6-1
d_call: TRBD1
cdr3_length: 17
j_call: TRBJ2-1
clone_size: few
cdr3_nt: TGTGCCAGCAGTTTACGACCCCGGGACAGGGGCCGCAATGAGCAGTTCTTC
cdr3_aa: CASSLRPRDRGRNEQFF

v_call: TRBV11-2
d_call: NA
cdr3_length: 15
j_call: TRBJ2-7
clone_size: many
cdr3_nt: TGTGCCAGCAGCCTTCGGGGGGCAATCACCTACGAGCAGTACTTC
cdr3_aa: CASSLRGAITYEQYF

v_call: TRBV10-3
d_call: NA
cdr3_length: 13
j_call: TRBJ1-1
clone_size: NA
cdr3_nt: TGTGCCATCAGTGAGTCACTTAGGACTGAAGCTTTCTTT
cdr3_aa: CAISESLRTEAFF

v_call: TRBV5-1
d_call: TRBD2
cdr3_length: 15
j_call: TRBJ2-7
clone_size: many
cdr3_nt: TGCGCCAGCAGCTTGACTAGCGGAGCCTACTACGAGCAGTACTTC
cdr3_aa: CASSLTSGAYYEQYF

v_call: TRBV5-6
d_call: NA
cdr3_length: 14
j_call: TRBJ1-5
clone_size: few
cdr3_nt: TGTGCCAGCAGCAGCCGGAGTATCAATCAGCCCCAGCATTTT
cdr3_aa: CASSSRSINQPQHF

v_call: TRBV20-1
d_call: TRBD2
cdr3_length: 14
j_call: TRBJ2-1
clone_size: NA
cdr3_nt: TGCAGTGCTAGAGATAGCGGGAGGTTCGAAGAGCAGTTCTTC
cdr3_aa: CSARDSGRFEEQFF

v_call: TRBV7-2
d_call: TRBD2
cdr3_length: 14
j_call: TRBJ2-4
clone_size: many
cdr3_nt: TGTGCCAGCAGCTTAGATAGCGGGCTCAACATTCAGTACTTC
cdr3_aa: CASSLDSGLNIQYF

v_call: TRBV29-1
d_call: NA
cdr3_length: 13
j_call: TRBJ2-3
clone_size: NA
cdr3_nt: TGCAGCGTCGACACGGGGAGCACAGATACGCAGTATTTT
cdr3_aa: CSVDTGSTDTQYF

v_call: TRBV7-2
d_call: NA
cdr3_length: 15
j_call: TRBJ2-7
clone_size: few
cdr3_nt: TGTGCCAGCAGCTTAGGACAGAACCTCGTCTACGAGCAGTACTTC
cdr3_aa: CASSLGQNLVYEQYF

v_call: TRBV6-1
d_call: TRBD1
cdr3_length: 12
j_call: TRBJ1-1
clone_size: many
cdr3_nt: TGTGCCAGCAGAACAGGGGCCGGTGAAGCTTTCTTT
cdr3_aa: CASRTGAGEAFF

v_call: TRBV4-2
d_call: TRBD2
cdr3_length: 17
j_call: TRBJ2-1
clone_size: NA
cdr3_nt: TGTGCCAGCAGCCAAGCGACTAGCGGGAGTACCTACAATGAGCAGTTCTTC
cdr3_aa: CASSQATSGSTYNEQFF

v_call: TRBV9
d_call: NA
cdr3_length: 15
j_call: TRBJ1-1
clone_size: few
cdr3_nt: TGTGCCAGCAGCGTAGGTGTAGGGGGGAACACTGAAGCTTTCTTT
cdr3_aa: CASSVGVGGNTEAFF

v_call: TRBV28
d_call: NA
cdr3_length: 14
j_call: TRBJ1-4
clone_size: many
cdr3_nt: TGTGCCAGCAGTTTACGGCAAAGGATTGAAAAACTGTTTTTT
cdr3_aa: CASSLRQRIEKLFF

v_call: TRBV7-8
d_call: TRBD2
cdr3_length: 17
j_call: TRBJ2-3
clone_size: few
cdr3_nt: TGTGCCAGCAGCTTAAGTCGGAGAGCGGGACGCACAGATACGCAGTATTTT
cdr3_aa: CASSLSRRAGRTDTQYF

v_call: TRBV7-9
d_call: NA
cdr3_length: 16
j_call: TRBJ2-5
clone_size: many
cdr3_nt: TGTGCCAGCAGCTTATTGAGCACCAGGGCACAAGAGACCCAGTACTTC
cdr3_aa: CASSLLSTRAQETQYF

v_call: TRBV11-2
d_call: NA
cdr3_length: 13
j_call: TRBJ1-2
clone_size: few
cdr3_nt: TGTGCCAGCAGCCGAGACAGTAACTATGGCTACACCTTC
cdr3_aa: CASSRDSNYGYTF

v_call: TRBV6-5
d_call: TRBD2
cdr3_length: 19
j_call: TRBJ2-3
clone_size: NA
cdr3_nt: TGTGCCAGCAGCCGTAGCGGGAGGGCCCGGGGCAGCGCGACAGATACGCAGTATTTT
cdr3_aa: CASSRSGRARGSATDTQYF

v_call: TRBV6-5
d_call: NA
cdr3_length: 14
j_call: TRBJ2-7
clone_size: medium-sized
cdr3_nt: TGTGCCAGCAGTTACTCCCAGGGGCGGTACGAGCAGTACTTC
cdr3_aa: CASSYSQGRYEQYF